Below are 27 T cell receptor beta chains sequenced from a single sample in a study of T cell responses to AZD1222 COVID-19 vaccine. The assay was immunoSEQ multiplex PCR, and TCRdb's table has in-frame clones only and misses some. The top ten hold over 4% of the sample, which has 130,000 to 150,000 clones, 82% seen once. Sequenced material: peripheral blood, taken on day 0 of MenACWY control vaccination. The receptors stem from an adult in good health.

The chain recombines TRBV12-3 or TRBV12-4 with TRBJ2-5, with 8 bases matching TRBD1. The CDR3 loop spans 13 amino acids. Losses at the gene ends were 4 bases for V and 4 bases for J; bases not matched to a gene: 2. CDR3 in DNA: TGTGCCAGCAGTTCTGACAGGGGAGAGACCCAGTACTTC. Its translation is CASSSDRGETQYF.

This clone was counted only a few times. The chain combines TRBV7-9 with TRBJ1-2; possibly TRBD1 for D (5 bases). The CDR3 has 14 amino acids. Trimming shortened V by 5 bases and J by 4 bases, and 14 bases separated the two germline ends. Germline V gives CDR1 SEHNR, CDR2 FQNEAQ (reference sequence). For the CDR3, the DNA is TGTGCCAGCAGCCGAAACGGGGGTGCCTATGGCTACACCTTC. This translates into CASSRNGGAYGYTF.

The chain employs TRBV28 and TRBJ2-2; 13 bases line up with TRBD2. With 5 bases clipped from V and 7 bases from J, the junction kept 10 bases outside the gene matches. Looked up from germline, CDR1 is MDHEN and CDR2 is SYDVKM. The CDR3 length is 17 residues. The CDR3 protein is CASSRTSGGVYFGELFF. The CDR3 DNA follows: TGTGCCAGCAGTCGGACTAGCGGGGGAGTTTATTTCGGGGAGCTGTTTTTT.

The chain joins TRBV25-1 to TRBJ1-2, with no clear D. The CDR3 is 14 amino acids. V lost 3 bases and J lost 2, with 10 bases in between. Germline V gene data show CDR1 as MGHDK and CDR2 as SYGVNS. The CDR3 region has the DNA TGTGCCAGCAGTGAGGGCGGGTTCAACTATGGCTACACCTTC. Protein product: CASSEGGFNYGYTF.

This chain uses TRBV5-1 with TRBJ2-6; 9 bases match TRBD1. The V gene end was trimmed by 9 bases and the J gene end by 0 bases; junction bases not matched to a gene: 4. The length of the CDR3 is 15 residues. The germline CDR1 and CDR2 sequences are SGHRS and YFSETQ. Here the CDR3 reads CANPGQGSGANVLTF. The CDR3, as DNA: TGCGCCAATCCGGGACAGGGCTCTGGGGCCAACGTCCTGACTTTC.

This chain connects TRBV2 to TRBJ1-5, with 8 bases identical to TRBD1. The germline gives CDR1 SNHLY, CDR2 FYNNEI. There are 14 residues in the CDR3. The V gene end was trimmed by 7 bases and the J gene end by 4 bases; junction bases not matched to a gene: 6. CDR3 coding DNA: TGTGCCAGCAAACAAACAGGGGGGAATCAGCCCCAGCATTTT. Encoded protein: CASKQTGGNQPQHF.

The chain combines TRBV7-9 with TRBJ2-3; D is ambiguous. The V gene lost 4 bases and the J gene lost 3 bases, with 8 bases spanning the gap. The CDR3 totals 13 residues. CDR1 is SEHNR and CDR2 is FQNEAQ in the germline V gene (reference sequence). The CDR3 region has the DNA TGTGCCAGCAGCTCGCACGGGACAGATACGCAGTATTTT. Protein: CASSSHGTDTQYF.

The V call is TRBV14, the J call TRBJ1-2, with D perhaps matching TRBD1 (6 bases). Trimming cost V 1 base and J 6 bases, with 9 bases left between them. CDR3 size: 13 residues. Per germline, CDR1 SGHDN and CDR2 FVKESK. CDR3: CASSQAGVHGYTF. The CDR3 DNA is TGTGCCAGCAGCCAAGCAGGGGTCCATGGCTACACCTTC. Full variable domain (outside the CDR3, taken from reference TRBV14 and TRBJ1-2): EAGVTQFPSHSVIEKGQTVTLRCDPISGHDNLYWYRRVMGKEIKFLLHFVKESKQDESGMPNNRFLAERTGGTYSTLKVQPAELEDSGVYFCASSQAGVHGYTFGSGTRLTVV.

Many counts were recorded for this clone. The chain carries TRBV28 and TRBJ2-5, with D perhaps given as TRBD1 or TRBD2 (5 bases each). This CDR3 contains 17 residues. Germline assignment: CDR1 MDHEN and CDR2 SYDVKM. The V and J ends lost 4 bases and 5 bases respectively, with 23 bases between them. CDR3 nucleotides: TGTGCCAGCAGTTCAGGGACCTCTCCGAAGTCACACGAGACCCAGTACTTC. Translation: CASSSGTSPKSHETQYF.

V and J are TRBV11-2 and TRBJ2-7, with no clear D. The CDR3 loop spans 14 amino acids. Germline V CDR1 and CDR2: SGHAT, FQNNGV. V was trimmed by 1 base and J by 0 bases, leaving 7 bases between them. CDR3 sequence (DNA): TGTGCCAGCAGCTTAGTAAGCAGCTCCTACGAGCAGTACTTC. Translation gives CASSLVSSSYEQYF.

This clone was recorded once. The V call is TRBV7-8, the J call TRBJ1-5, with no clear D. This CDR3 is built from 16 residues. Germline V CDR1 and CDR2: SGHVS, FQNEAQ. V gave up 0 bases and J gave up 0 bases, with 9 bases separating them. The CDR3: CASSLASLYSNQPQHF. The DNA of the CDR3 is TGTGCCAGCAGCTTAGCCAGCCTTTATAGCAATCAGCCCCAGCATTTT.

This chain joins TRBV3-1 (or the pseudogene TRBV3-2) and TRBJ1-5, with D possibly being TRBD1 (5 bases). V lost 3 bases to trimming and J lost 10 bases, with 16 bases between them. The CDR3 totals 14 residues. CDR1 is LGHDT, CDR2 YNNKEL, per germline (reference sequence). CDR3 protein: CASSHPDSSSPQHF. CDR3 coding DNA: TGTGCCAGCAGCCACCCCGACAGTTCCAGCCCCCAGCATTTT.

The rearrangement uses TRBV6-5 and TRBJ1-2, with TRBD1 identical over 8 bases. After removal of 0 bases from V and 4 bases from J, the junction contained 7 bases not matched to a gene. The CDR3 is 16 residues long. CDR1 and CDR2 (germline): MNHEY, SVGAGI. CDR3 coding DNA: TGTGCCAGCAGTTACTCCCCCCGGACAGGGAGCTATGGCTACACCTTC. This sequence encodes CASSYSPRTGSYGYTF.

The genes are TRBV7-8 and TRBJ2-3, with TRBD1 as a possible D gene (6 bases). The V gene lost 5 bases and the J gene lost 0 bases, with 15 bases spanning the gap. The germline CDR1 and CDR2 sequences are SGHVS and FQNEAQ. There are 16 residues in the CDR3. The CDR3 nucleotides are TGTGCCAGCAGCATACAGGGCAAACCGAGCACAGATACGCAGTATTTT. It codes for CASSIQGKPSTDTQYF.

The CDR3 protein is CASRGDIYTEAFF. The CDR3 nucleotides read TGTGCCAGCAGGGGGGACATATACACTGAAGCTTTCTTT. The V call is TRBV6-5, the J call TRBJ1-1; D perhaps matches TRBD1 (6 bases). The CDR3 consists of 13 residues. With 6 bases removed from V and 3 bases from J, the gap between germline ends came to 11 bases. Germline CDR1 reads MNHEY; CDR2 reads SVGAGI.

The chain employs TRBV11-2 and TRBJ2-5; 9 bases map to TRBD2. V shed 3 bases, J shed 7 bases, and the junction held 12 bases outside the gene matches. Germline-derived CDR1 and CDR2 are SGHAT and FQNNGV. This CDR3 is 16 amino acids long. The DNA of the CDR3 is TGTGCCAGCAGCTTCAATCTAGCGGGGACCTCCGGGACCCAGTACTTC. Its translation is CASSFNLAGTSGTQYF.

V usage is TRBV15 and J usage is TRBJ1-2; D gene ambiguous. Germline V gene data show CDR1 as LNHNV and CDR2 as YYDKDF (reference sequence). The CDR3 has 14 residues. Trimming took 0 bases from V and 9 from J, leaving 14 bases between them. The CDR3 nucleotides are TGTGCCACCAGCAGAGATGTAAGGTCCCCAAGCTACACCTTC. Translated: CATSRDVRSPSYTF.

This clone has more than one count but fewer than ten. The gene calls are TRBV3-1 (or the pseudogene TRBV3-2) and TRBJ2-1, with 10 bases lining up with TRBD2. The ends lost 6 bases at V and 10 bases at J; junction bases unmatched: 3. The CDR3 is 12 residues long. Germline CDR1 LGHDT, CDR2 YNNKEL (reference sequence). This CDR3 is CASRFSGGEQFF. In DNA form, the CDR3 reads TGTGCCAGCAGATTTAGCGGGGGGGAGCAGTTCTTC.

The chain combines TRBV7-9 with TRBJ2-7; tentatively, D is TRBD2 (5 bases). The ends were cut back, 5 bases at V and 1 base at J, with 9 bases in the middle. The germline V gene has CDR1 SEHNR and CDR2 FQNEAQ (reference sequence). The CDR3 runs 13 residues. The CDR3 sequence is CASSPGLSYEQYV. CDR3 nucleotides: TGTGCCAGCAGCCCTGGACTGTCCTACGAGCAGTACGTC.

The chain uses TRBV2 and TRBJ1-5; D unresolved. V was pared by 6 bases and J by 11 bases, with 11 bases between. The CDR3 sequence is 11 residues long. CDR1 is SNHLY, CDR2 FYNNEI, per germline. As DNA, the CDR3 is TGTGCCAGCAGCTTGGAGGTAGCCCAGCATTTT. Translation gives CASSLEVAQHF.

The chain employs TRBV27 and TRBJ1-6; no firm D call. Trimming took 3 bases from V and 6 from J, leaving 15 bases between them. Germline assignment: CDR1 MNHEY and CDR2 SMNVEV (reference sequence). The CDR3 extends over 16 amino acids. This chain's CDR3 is CASSFGLRAVNSPLHF. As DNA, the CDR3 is TGTGCCAGCAGTTTTGGTCTGAGGGCTGTTAATTCACCCCTCCACTTT.

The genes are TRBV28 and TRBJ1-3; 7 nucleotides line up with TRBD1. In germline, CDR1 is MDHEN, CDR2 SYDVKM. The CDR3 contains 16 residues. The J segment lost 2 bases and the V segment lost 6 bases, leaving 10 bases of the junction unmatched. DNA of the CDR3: TGTGCCAGCAGCCTCGGACAGGCCCTCCCTGGAAACACCATATATTTT. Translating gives CASSLGQALPGNTIYF.

In DNA, the CDR3 is TGTGCCAGCACCGTGGGACAGGGACACTACGAGCAGTACTTC. Amino acids: CASTVGQGHYEQYF. The chain carries TRBV27 and TRBJ2-7, with TRBD1 identical over 9 bases. J lost 3 bases, V lost 7 bases, and 7 bases had no gene match. This CDR3 has 14 amino acids. The germline CDR1 and CDR2 sequences are MNHEY and SMNVEV (reference sequence).

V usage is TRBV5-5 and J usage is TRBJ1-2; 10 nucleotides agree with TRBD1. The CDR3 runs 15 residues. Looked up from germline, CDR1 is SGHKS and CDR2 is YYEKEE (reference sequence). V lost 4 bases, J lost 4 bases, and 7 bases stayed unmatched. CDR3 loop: CASSPAGTGAYGYTF. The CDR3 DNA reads TGTGCCAGCAGCCCGGCCGGGACAGGGGCCTATGGCTACACCTTC.

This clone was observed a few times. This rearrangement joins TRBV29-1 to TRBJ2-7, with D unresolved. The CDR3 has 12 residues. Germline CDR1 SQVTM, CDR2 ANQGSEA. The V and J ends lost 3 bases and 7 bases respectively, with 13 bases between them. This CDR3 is CSVEGQFGEQYV. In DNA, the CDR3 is TGCAGCGTTGAGGGCCAGTTCGGAGAGCAGTACGTC.

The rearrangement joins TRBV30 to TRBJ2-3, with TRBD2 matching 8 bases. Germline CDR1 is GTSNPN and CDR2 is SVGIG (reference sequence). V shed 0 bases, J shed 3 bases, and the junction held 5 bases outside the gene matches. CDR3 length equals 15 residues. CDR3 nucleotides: TGTGCCTGGAGTGTAGCGGGGGTGGGGACAGATACGCAGTATTTT. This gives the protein CAWSVAGVGTDTQYF. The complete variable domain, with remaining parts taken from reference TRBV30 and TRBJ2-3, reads SQTIHQWPATLVQPVGSPLSLECTVEGTSNPNLYWYRQAAGRGLQLLFYSVGIGQISSEVPQNLSASRPQDRQFILSSKKLLLSDSGFYLCAWSVAGVGTDTQYFGPGTRLTVL.

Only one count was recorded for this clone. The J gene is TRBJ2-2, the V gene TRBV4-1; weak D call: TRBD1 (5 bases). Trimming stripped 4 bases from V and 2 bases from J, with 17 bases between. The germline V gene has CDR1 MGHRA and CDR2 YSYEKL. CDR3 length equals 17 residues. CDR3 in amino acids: CASSRSPTGPNTGELFF. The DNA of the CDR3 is TGCGCCAGCAGCCGCTCGCCCACAGGACCTAACACCGGGGAGCTGTTTTTT.